This TCR beta chain was observed in a study of shared clonotypes between healthy human individuals. The CDR3 runs to 14 residues. The ends were cut back, 8 bases at V and 7 bases at J, with 19 bases in the middle. Per germline, CDR1 SGHDT and CDR2 YYEEEE. Donors had no recently reported acute infections or vaccinations and were HIV-negative. The assay was run at deep level. Sequencing used immunoSEQ multiplex PCR; TCRdb keeps in-frame clones, though not all of them. The sample lists roughly 2 million clones, about 95% occurring once. Concerning this clone: Antigen: not known.

Findings and caveats of the study: Generally, estimated richness proved larger in naive subsets than it did in memory subsets. Compared with clonotypes that all four donors shared, non-shared clonotypes had lower generation probabilities.

This TCR was sampled from a man between 18 and 35 years old in good health. Sequencing was carried out using naive CD4+ T cells sorted from blood. Subset defined: CD45RA+ positively selected. The chain is built from TRBV5-6 and TRBJ2-1; the D gene could be TRBD1 or TRBD2 (6 bases each). The CDR3 DNA reads TGTGCCAGTTACCGTAACAGGAGGGGGAATGAGCAGTTCTTC. This gives the protein CASYRNRRGNEQFF.